The 32 T cell receptor beta chains in this list originate from one sample, sequenced in a study of blood T cell repertoires in COVID-19. TCRdb's table, derived via immunoSEQ multiplex PCR, lists solely in-frame clones and lacks some. Of fewer than 250,000 clones in the sample, almost 85% were seen once. The sequenced sample was peripheral blood. The source is a man over 45 with acute or convalescent COVID-19.

The chain couples TRBV19 to TRBJ1-1; D may be TRBD1 (6 bases). CDR1 and CDR2 (germline): LNHDA, SQIVND (reference sequence). This CDR3 has 12 residues. Trimming shortened V by 5 bases and J by 5 bases, and 9 bases separated the two germline ends. CDR3 sequence reads: CASSPTGTEAFF. The DNA of the CDR3 is TGTGCCAGTAGTCCTACAGGGACTGAAGCTTTCTTT. Together with reference TRBV19 and TRBJ1-1, the CDR3 gives the full variable domain: DGGITQSPKYLFRKEGQNVTLSCEQNLNHDAMYWYRQDPGQGLRLIYYSQIVNDFQKGDIAEGYSVSREKKESFPLTVTSAQKNPTAFYLCASSPTGTEAFFGQGTRLTVV.

The CDR3 here is CSVEEGEAGAYEQYF. The CDR3 bases are TGCAGCGTTGAAGAGGGGGAGGCAGGAGCCTACGAGCAGTACTTC. The chain links TRBV29-1 to TRBJ2-7; perhaps TRBD2 as D (6 bases). The CDR3 has 15 residues. The germline V gene encodes CDR1 SQVTM and CDR2 ANQGSEA. Trimming removed 0 bases at V and 2 bases at J, with 14 bases between.

The J gene is TRBJ2-7, the V gene TRBV5-1; 7 bases line up with TRBD1. This CDR3 is 14 amino acids long. Unmatched junction bases numbered 4, after V lost 2 bases and J lost 2 bases. Germline V gives CDR1 SGHRS, CDR2 YFSETQ. CDR3: CASSLRTGTYEQYF. CDR3 nucleotides: TGCGCCAGCAGCTTAAGGACAGGAACCTACGAGCAGTACTTC. Filled out from reference TRBV5-1 and TRBJ2-7, the complete variable domain reads KAGVTQTPRYLIKTRGQQVTLSCSPISGHRSVSWYQQTPGQGLQFLFEYFSETQRNKGNFPGRFSGRQFSNSRSEMNVSTLELGDSALYLCASSLRTGTYEQYFGPGTRLTVT.

The genes are TRBV15 and TRBJ1-1, with D possibly TRBD1 on 6 matching bases. Between the trimmed V and J ends, which lost 1 base and 6 bases, there was a span of 12 bases. This CDR3 is 14 amino acids long. The germline CDR1 and CDR2 sequences are LNHNV and YYDKDF (reference sequence). CDR3 DNA: TGTGCCACCAGCAGAGCACTGGGGGCCGCTGAAGCTTTCTTT. Protein: CATSRALGAAEAFF.

The J gene is TRBJ2-7, the V gene TRBV11-1; 13 nucleotides line up with TRBD2. Germline CDR1 SGHAT, CDR2 FQDESV (reference sequence). The CDR3 runs to 15 residues. J gave up 0 bases and V 5 bases, and 1 base lay outside the gene matches. The DNA of the CDR3 is TGTGCCAGCAGCCGGACTAGCGGGGGCTCCTACGAGCAGTACTTC. This sequence encodes CASSRTSGGSYEQYF.

The gene calls are TRBV19 and TRBJ1-6, with D unresolved. V was cut by 3 bases and J by 12 bases, with 15 bases left in between. In germline, CDR1 is LNHDA, CDR2 SQIVND (reference sequence). The CDR3 spans 14 residues. The CDR3 DNA follows: TGTGCCAGTAGTATTCAGGCCCCGAAAGGACCCCTCCACTTT. Translation gives CASSIQAPKGPLHF.

This chain joins TRBV6-5 and TRBJ2-3, with D possibly matching TRBD1 (6 bases). Trimming removed 8 bases at V and 3 bases at J, with 18 bases between. The germline V gene has CDR1 MNHEY and CDR2 SVGAGI. There are 15 residues in the CDR3. The CDR3 sequence: CASLIVAGVTDTQYF. In DNA form, the CDR3 reads TGTGCCAGCCTTATCGTGGCAGGGGTAACAGATACGCAGTATTTT.

The CDR3 spells CASSLAEAYEQYF. The CDR3 DNA reads TGTGCCAGCAGTTTAGCGGAGGCCTACGAGCAGTACTTC. V and J are TRBV6-5 and TRBJ2-7, with D perhaps matching TRBD2 (6 bases). Germline V gene data show CDR1 as MNHEY and CDR2 as SVGAGI. The CDR3 has 13 residues. Trimming stripped 4 bases from V and 2 bases from J, with 9 bases between.

For the CDR3, the DNA is TGTGCCAGCTCACCTCCGACTAGCGGGAGTAGGTCTTCCGAGCAGTACTTC. Translating gives CASSPPTSGSRSSEQYF. This rearrangement joins TRBV18 to TRBJ2-7, with TRBD2 identical over 12 bases. Unmatched junction bases numbered 12, after V lost 3 bases and J lost 6 bases. This CDR3 comprises 17 residues. Germline V gives CDR1 KGHSH, CDR2 LQKENI. The whole variable domain, remainder taken from reference TRBV18 and TRBJ2-7, is NAGVMQNPRHLVRRRGQEARLRCSPMKGHSHVYWYRQLPEEGLKFMVYLQKENIIDESGMPKERFSAEFPKEGPSILRIQQVVRGDSAAYFCASSPPTSGSRSSEQYFGPGTRLTVT.

In its sample, this clone was seen a few times. This chain uses TRBV5-6 with TRBJ2-4, with D unclear. V shed 4 bases and J shed 0 bases, with 11 bases lying between them. The germline gives CDR1 SGHDT, CDR2 YYEEEE. CDR3 size: 15 residues. The CDR3 DNA sequence: TGTGCCAGCAGCCCAGGATGGGTAGCCAAAAACATTCAGTACTTC. As protein: CASSPGWVAKNIQYF.

The J gene is TRBJ1-4, the V gene TRBV10-3; 7 nucleotides align to TRBD1. CDR3 length: 14 residues. The junction had 1 base not matched to a gene; V was cut back by 1 base and J by 5 bases. Germline V gene data show CDR1 as ENHRY and CDR2 as SYGVKD. The CDR3 loop is CAISEYRGNEKLFF. The CDR3 nucleotides read TGTGCCATCAGTGAGTACAGGGGAAATGAAAAACTGTTTTTT.

The chain couples TRBV5-1 to TRBJ2-3; D perhaps matches TRBD2 (5 bases). Trimming pared 0 bases from V and 2 bases from J, leaving 10 bases between. Germline values: CDR1 SGHRS, CDR2 YFSETQ. This CDR3 has 15 amino acids. DNA of the CDR3: TGCGCCAGCAGCTTGGAAGTGGGAGACACAGATACGCAGTATTTT. This gives the protein CASSLEVGDTDTQYF.

The V call is TRBV11-3, the J call TRBJ1-1; 7 nucleotides match TRBD1. In germline, CDR1 is SGHNT, CDR2 YENEEA. The CDR3 totals 14 residues. The V and J ends lost 6 bases and 4 bases, in that order; junction bases with no gene match: 8. The CDR3 region is CASSLKGGLTEAFF. The CDR3 nucleotides are TGTGCCAGCAGTTTAAAAGGGGGCCTCACTGAAGCTTTCTTT.

This sequence joins TRBV3-1 (or the pseudogene TRBV3-2) and TRBJ2-1; 12 nucleotides match TRBD1. Germline V gene sequence: CDR1 LGHDT, CDR2 YNNKEL (reference sequence). With V trimmed by 4 bases and J by 8 bases, 3 bases remained unmatched. This CDR3 has 14 residues. CDR3 in amino acids: CASSPGTGGDEQFF. In nucleotides, the CDR3 is TGTGCCAGCAGCCCCGGGACAGGGGGCGATGAGCAGTTCTTC.

The rearrangement joins TRBV2 to TRBJ1-3, with 7 positions matching TRBD1. Germline V lookup: CDR1 SNHLY, CDR2 FYNNEI. The CDR3 sequence is 16 residues long. The J segment lost 7 bases and the V segment lost 4 bases, leaving 13 bases of the junction unmatched. CDR3 sequence (DNA): TGTGCCAGCAGTGTCGGGACAGCAGGTATTGAGAACACCATATATTTT. This codes for CASSVGTAGIENTIYF.

The chain uses TRBV29-1 and TRBJ2-7; weak D call: TRBD1 (6 bases). V dropped 4 bases and J dropped 0 bases, with 10 bases sitting between them. Germline CDR1 is SQVTM and CDR2 is ANQGSEA. CDR3 size: 13 residues. As DNA, the CDR3 is TGCAGCGTTGCGTCAGGGGACTCCTACGAGCAGTACTTC. Its translation is CSVASGDSYEQYF.

The chain is built from TRBV7-9 and TRBJ2-5, with TRBD1 identical over 8 bases. V shed 5 bases, J shed 2 bases, and the junction held 7 bases outside the gene matches. The CDR3 has 15 amino acids. Germline V CDR1 and CDR2: SEHNR, FQNEAQ (reference sequence). In nucleotides, the CDR3 is TGTGCCAGCAGCCGATTCGGACAGGGACAAGAGACCCAGTACTTC. Translation gives CASSRFGQGQETQYF.

This chain uses TRBV7-2 with TRBJ1-2, with unresolved D. CDR3 length equals 13 residues. V shed 1 base and J shed 7 bases, with 10 bases lying between them. CDR1 SGHTA and CDR2 FQGNSA come from the germline V gene. The CDR3 DNA reads TGTGCCAGCAGCTTAGAGGTTCCAGGTGGCTACACCTTC. It codes for CASSLEVPGGYTF. Full variable domain (rest looked up from reference TRBV7-2 and TRBJ1-2): GAGVSQSPSNKVTEKGKDVELRCDPISGHTALYWYRQSLGQGLEFLIYFQGNSAPDKSGLPSDRFSAERTGGSVSTLTIQRTQQEDSAVYLCASSLEVPGGYTFGSGTRLTVV.

The V call is TRBV6-5, the J call TRBJ2-7; D possibly corresponds to TRBD1 (6 bases). This CDR3 has 14 residues. With 6 bases removed from V and 2 bases from J, the gap between germline ends came to 14 bases. CDR1 is MNHEY, CDR2 SVGAGI, per germline. The CDR3 spells CASRSLKGAYEQYF. CDR3 sequence (DNA): TGTGCCAGCAGATCCCTCAAGGGGGCCTACGAGCAGTACTTC.

V usage is TRBV10-3 and J usage is TRBJ1-1; tentatively, D is TRBD1 (6 bases). V was pared by 6 bases and J by 0 bases, with 8 bases between. The CDR3 totals 13 residues. Germline V gene lookup returns CDR1 ENHRY and CDR2 SYGVKD. The CDR3, as DNA: TGTGCCATCAGCAGGGGACTGAACACTGAAGCTTTCTTT. Translated: CAISRGLNTEAFF.

The CDR3 is CASSPVTGGKSDTQYF. The CDR3 DNA reads TGTGCCAGCTCACCGGTGACAGGGGGCAAGTCAGATACGCAGTATTTT. The V call is TRBV18, the J call TRBJ2-3, with 10 nucleotides matching TRBD1. Germline lookup yields CDR1 KGHSH and CDR2 LQKENI. The CDR3 length is 16 residues. Losses at the gene ends were 3 bases for V and 4 bases for J; bases not matched to a gene: 7.

For the CDR3, the DNA is TGTGCCAGCAGCTTAGAGGGGAGGAAGGCTAACTATGGCTACACCTTC. Translated: CASSLEGRKANYGYTF. The chain couples TRBV11-3 to TRBJ1-2; D remains ambiguous. The CDR3 length is 16 residues. V dropped 0 bases and J dropped 0 bases, with 11 bases sitting between them. Germline CDR1 is SGHNT and CDR2 is YENEEA. Combining the CDR3 with reference TRBV11-3 and TRBJ1-2 gives the whole variable domain EAGVVQSPRYKIIEKKQPVAFWCNPISGHNTLYWYLQNLGQGPELLIRYENEEAVDDSQLPKDRFSAERLKGVDSTLKIQPAELGDSAVYLCASSLEGRKANYGYTFGSGTRLTVV.

The chain employs TRBV28 and TRBJ2-7; TRBD2 matches at 11 bases. J gave up 2 bases and V 3 bases, and 3 bases lay outside the gene matches. The germline CDR1 and CDR2 sequences are MDHEN and SYDVKM. This CDR3 comprises 15 residues. This chain's CDR3 is CASSFTSGSTYEQYF. The CDR3 bases are TGTGCCAGCAGTTTTACTAGCGGGAGCACCTACGAGCAGTACTTC.

The CDR3 nucleotides read TGTGCCAGCAGCTTAGATTCAGTGCATGAAGCTTTCTTT. It specifies CASSLDSVHEAFF. This sequence joins TRBV7-9 and TRBJ1-1; D remains ambiguous. V lost 1 base and J lost 7, with 10 bases in between. The CDR3 sequence is 13 residues long. Germline CDR1 SEHNR, CDR2 FQNEAQ (reference sequence).

The chain links TRBV18 to TRBJ2-3, with D possibly matching TRBD2 (5 bases). Per the germline V gene, CDR1 is KGHSH and CDR2 is LQKENI. V was pared by 3 bases and J by 1 base, with 8 bases between. The CDR3 is 14 amino acids. The CDR3 here is CASSPGLGTDTQYF. CDR3 DNA sequence: TGTGCCAGCTCACCCGGACTGGGCACAGATACGCAGTATTTT.

J is TRBJ2-2 and V is TRBV10-3; maybe TRBD2 (5 bases). V was pared by 8 bases and J by 4 bases, with 11 bases between. CDR3 length: 13 residues. CDR1 and CDR2 from the germline V gene are ENHRY and SYGVKD. The CDR3 reads CAIRDSGTGELFF. CDR3 nucleotide sequence: TGTGCCATCCGGGATTCGGGCACCGGGGAGCTGTTTTTT.

The J gene is TRBJ1-3, the V gene TRBV15, with 7 bases aligning to TRBD1. The CDR3 loop spans 14 amino acids. CDR1 is LNHNV and CDR2 is YYDKDF in the germline V gene (reference sequence). J lost 0 bases, V lost 5 bases, and 1 base had no gene match. CDR3 in amino acids: CATSDRVSGNTIYF. Written as DNA, the CDR3 is TGTGCCACCAGCGACAGGGTCTCTGGAAACACCATATATTTT.

The chain links TRBV29-1 to TRBJ1-2, with D unresolved. Germline lookup yields CDR1 SQVTM and CDR2 ANQGSEA. The germline V and J ends were trimmed by 6 bases and 2 bases, with 19 bases remaining between them. The CDR3 has 15 amino acids. CDR3 DNA sequence: TGCAGCGTCTCGGCGGGTACACGTAGGAACTATGGCTACACCTTC. Translating it yields CSVSAGTRRNYGYTF.

This chain joins TRBV5-4 and TRBJ2-3; 9 nucleotides align to TRBD2. V dropped 2 bases and J dropped 1; count of bases not matched to a gene: 11. Germline CDR1 reads SGHNT; CDR2 reads YYREEE (reference sequence). This CDR3 is 18 amino acids long. CDR3 sequence: CASSFGLAGSGGTDTQYF. The CDR3 coding sequence is TGTGCCAGCAGCTTCGGTCTAGCGGGAAGTGGGGGCACAGATACGCAGTATTTT.

This rearrangement joins TRBV6-4 to TRBJ2-3; TRBD1 aligns across 7 bases. With V trimmed by 3 bases and J by 4 bases, 7 bases remained unmatched. The CDR3 has 15 amino acids. Per the germline V gene, CDR1 is MRHNA and CDR2 is SNTAGT. The CDR3 protein is CASSDVAGGADTQYF. CDR3 DNA sequence: TGTGCCAGCAGTGATGTGGCAGGGGGAGCAGATACGCAGTATTTT.

The chain links TRBV7-3 to TRBJ2-3, with 12 bases matching TRBD2. This CDR3 contains 16 residues. The germline V gene has CDR1 SGHTA and CDR2 FQGTGA. V shed 1 base and J 6 bases; nucleotides not matched to a gene: 5. CDR3 DNA: TGTGCCAGCAGCTTAAAGACTAGCGGGAGTATGGATACGCAGTATTTT. Protein product: CASSLKTSGSMDTQYF.

The chain has TRBV3-1 (or the pseudogene TRBV3-2) and TRBJ2-2; D gene unclear. Germline loops: CDR1 LGHDT, CDR2 YNNKEL (reference sequence). The length of the CDR3 is 13 residues. V lost 0 bases, J lost 5 bases, and 4 bases lay in between. CDR3 amino acids: CASSQDRTGELFF. For the CDR3, the DNA is TGTGCCAGCAGCCAAGACAGGACCGGGGAGCTGTTTTTT.